The rows below give T cell receptor beta chains drawn from one sample of a study of T cell responses to AZD1222 COVID-19 vaccine. This table comes from immunoSEQ multiplex PCR, and its TCRdb copy is limited to in-frame clones, with some not included. The table lists approximately 74,000 clones, approximately 90% of them singletons. The sample was peripheral blood, taken on day 0 of AZD1222 vaccination. The receptors come from an adult in good health. The CDR3 runs from the conserved cysteine through the conserved F or W. Each record gives: D gene, J gene, V gene, clone size, CDR3 DNA, CDR3 protein. A D gene is named only where the DNA matches it firmly. Only some rows state a clone size, as once, few, many or a class for expanded clones.

TRBD2 | TRBJ2-7 | TRBV5-4 | few | TGTGCCAGCAGCCTGGGGGTGCTAGCGGGTTCCTACGAGCAGTACTTC | CASSLGVLAGSYEQYF
TRBD2 | TRBJ2-2 | TRBV15 | - | TGTGCCACCAGCAGAGATCGGGCGGGGGGGCTGTTTTTT | CATSRDRAGGLFF
- | TRBJ2-5 | TRBV27 | - | TGTGCCAGCAGAACGGGCCTCCTACCCGAAATCGGGACCCAGTACTTC | CASRTGLLPEIGTQYF
TRBD1 | TRBJ2-2 | TRBV6-5 | few | TGTGCCAGCAGAGGGACAGGGCGCACCGGGGAGCTGTTTTTT | CASRGTGRTGELFF
TRBD2 | TRBJ2-3 | TRBV5-1 | - | TGCGCCAGCAGCTTGGCCGCGGGAGGAGGTACAGATACGCAGTATTTT | CASSLAAGGGTDTQYF
- | TRBJ1-4 | TRBV7-2 | - | TGTGCCAGCAGCATTGAGCGGGGGAAAGGTGAAAAACTGTTTTTT | CASSIERGKGEKLFF
- | TRBJ1-4 | TRBV18 | few | TGTGCCAGCTCACCGTCCACAGGAAACGGTGAAAAACTGTTTTTT | CASSPSTGNGEKLFF
TRBD1 | TRBJ1-2 | TRBV27 | - | TGTGCCAGCAGTTTAGCCGGGACAGGGGGTGGCTACACCTTC | CASSLAGTGGGYTF
- | TRBJ2-2 | TRBV30 | - | TGTGCCTGGAGTGCCCTGGGGGCGGCGAACACCGGGGAGCTGTTTTTT | CAWSALGAANTGELFF
- | TRBJ2-7 | TRBV18 | few | TGTGCCAGCTCACCAACACAGGAATTAAAGCAGTACTTC | CASSPTQELKQYF
- | TRBJ2-1 | TRBV6-4 | - | TGTGCCAGCAGTGAACAGGCAGGCCCTGACAATGAGCAGTTCTTC | CASSEQAGPDNEQFF
- | TRBJ2-7 | TRBV5-5 | - | TGTGCCAGCAGCCGAGGTCGAGGGGATAGGCCTTACGAGCAGTACTTC | CASSRGRGDRPYEQYF
- | TRBJ1-1 | TRBV19 | - | TGTGCCAGTAAGAGGGACCCGAACACTGAAGCTTTCTTT | CASKRDPNTEAFF
- | TRBJ2-2 | TRBV19 | once | TGTGCCAGTATAAGATACGGGTCCACCGGGGAGCTGTTTTTT | CASIRYGSTGELFF
- | TRBJ1-2 | TRBV18 | - | TGTGCCAGCTCATCCTCGGACAGAACTAAAGGCTACACCTTC | CASSSSDRTKGYTF
- | TRBJ1-6 | TRBV18 | - | TGTGCCAGCTCACCTATCAAGGATGCGCGCTCACCCCTCCACTTT | CASSPIKDARSPLHF
- | TRBJ1-4 | TRBV5-1 | - | TGCGCCAGCAGCCGGGACACAGATAATGAAAAACTGTTTTTT | CASSRDTDNEKLFF
- | TRBJ1-5 | TRBV10-2 | - | TGCGCCATCGGCGGTGACGGCAATCAGCCCCAGCATTTT | CAIGGDGNQPQHF
- | TRBJ1-1 | TRBV29-1 | - | TGCAGCGTTGTCGTGAACACTGAAGCTTTCTTT | CSVVVNTEAFF
- | TRBJ1-1 | TRBV7-2 | - | TGTGCCAGCAGCCAAATACCCGGCAGGAACACTGAAGCTTTCTTT | CASSQIPGRNTEAFF
- | TRBJ2-7 | TRBV28 | - | TGTGCCAGCAATCTTAGGGATCCCCACGAGCAGTACTTC | CASNLRDPHEQYF
- | TRBJ1-1 | TRBV28 | - | TGTGCCAGCAGTTTAAATAAGGTGAACACTGAAGCTTTCTTT | CASSLNKVNTEAFF
- | TRBJ1-6 | TRBV7-2 | - | TGTGCCAGCAGCCAGTGGGGGGGAAGGACCTATAATTCACCCCTCCACTTT | CASSQWGGRTYNSPLHF
- | TRBJ1-3 | TRBV28 | - | TGTGCCAGCAGTTTTTGGGGATCCCAGAGCTCTGGAAACACCATATATTTT | CASSFWGSQSSGNTIYF
TRBD1 | TRBJ2-2 | TRBV29-1 | - | TGCAGCGTATCGACAGGGGGGGGCACCGGGGAGCTGTTTTTT | CSVSTGGGTGELFF
TRBD1 | TRBJ2-3 | TRBV18 | - | TGTGCCAGCTCAACCGACAGGGCGAATACGCAGTATTTT | CASSTDRANTQYF
- | TRBJ1-2 | TRBV9 | - | TGTGCCAGCAGCCCCCGGACAGATGGCTACACCTTC | CASSPRTDGYTF
- | TRBJ1-1 | TRBV9 | - | TGTGCCAGCAGCGCGGGGCCCCTGAACACTGAAGCTTTCTTT | CASSAGPLNTEAFF
TRBD2 | TRBJ2-3 | TRBV7-3 | - | TGTGCCAGCAGCCCGCAGCGGGGGGCCAGGGCAGATACGCAGTATTTT | CASSPQRGARADTQYF
TRBD1 | TRBJ2-5 | TRBV2 | - | TGTGCCAGCAGTGTTGGGACAGGGGCGCAAGAGACCCAGTACTTC | CASSVGTGAQETQYF